These 32 T cell receptor beta chains were sequenced from one sample in a study of human thymus T cells. The table came from immunoSEQ multiplex PCR; TCRdb's copy has only in-frame clones and leaves some out. The sample shows 75,000 to 90,000 clones, approximately 96% of them seen only once. Thymic samples were excised during corrective heart operations. Sequencing was performed on thymus tissue. The source is a boy under two years old with a congenital heart defect but otherwise immunologically healthy.

CDR3 sequence: CASSSLEDFFNEQFF. DNA for the CDR3: TGTGCCAGCAGCTCCCTCGAGGACTTTTTCAATGAGCAGTTCTTC. The chain is built from TRBV28 and TRBJ2-1, with D possibly being TRBD2 (5 bases). The CDR3 spans 15 residues. In germline, CDR1 is MDHEN, CDR2 SYDVKM. The V end was cut by 6 bases, the J end by 6 bases, with 18 bases between.

The rearrangement links TRBV1 to TRBJ1-1; the table's D call, TRBD1, has no DNA check behind it. TRBV1 is classified as a pseudogene. CDR3 length: 19 amino acids. The CDR3 nucleotides are TGCACCAGCAGCCAAGACCCCCAGACAGGGGAGACCACTTTAACTGAAGCTTTCTTT. Protein product: CTSSQDPQTGETTLTEAFF.

The chain combines TRBV6-6 with TRBJ1-5, with unresolved D. This CDR3 comprises 16 residues. Germline CDR1 MNHNY, CDR2 SVGAGI (reference sequence). Trimming took 1 base from V and 0 from J, leaving 10 bases between them. The CDR3 DNA reads TGTGCCAGCAGTTACTTTGCCCGGCATAGCAATCAGCCCCAGCATTTT. Translation gives CASSYFARHSNQPQHF.

A single count supports this clone. The V gene is TRBV6-4, the J gene TRBJ2-6; D is unclear. V lost 0 bases and J 0 bases, leaving 30 bases between the germline ends. The length of the CDR3 is 24 residues. Germline assignment: CDR1 MRHNA and CDR2 SNTAGT. CDR3 loop: CASSDSSRRRLGKTYNSGANVLTF. DNA of the CDR3: TGTGCCAGCAGTGACTCGAGTCGCCGCCGTTTGGGAAAAACCTACAACTCTGGGGCCAACGTCCTGACTTTC.

The CDR3 DNA sequence: TGTGCCACCCGCTCCAATGAGCAGTTCTTC. Protein: CATRSNEQFF. The chain combines TRBV19 with TRBJ2-1; D gene ambiguous. The CDR3 runs to 10 residues. Germline V CDR1 and CDR2: LNHDA, SQIVND (reference sequence). V lost 10 bases, J lost 6 bases, and 7 bases lay in between.

This chain joins TRBV19 and TRBJ2-1; 8 bases line up with TRBD2. From germline, CDR1 is LNHDA and CDR2 SQIVND (reference sequence). The V gene end was trimmed by 6 bases and the J gene end by 15 bases; junction bases not matched to a gene: 19. The CDR3 runs 15 residues. Here the CDR3 DNA reads TGTGCCAGTAGATCCAGACTGGGACTAGAGGGGTTGTGGTTCTTC. It translates to CASRSRLGLEGLWFF.

J is TRBJ1-2 and V is TRBV7-9, with no clear D. CDR3 length equals 16 residues. Trimming left V 4 bases short and J 7 bases short, with 22 bases between. Germline CDR1 SEHNR, CDR2 FQNEAQ (reference sequence). CDR3 bases: TGTGCCAGCAGCTCCTTCCTATGGACTCTCCCTTGTGGCTACACCTTC. Amino acid sequence: CASSSFLWTLPCGYTF. Variable domain in full (rest from reference TRBV7-9 and TRBJ1-2): DTGVSQNPRHKITKRGQNVTFRCDPISEHNRLYWYRQTLGQGPEFLTYFQNEAQLEKSRLLSDRFSAERPKGSFSTLEIQRTEQGDSAMYLCASSSFLWTLPCGYTFGSGTRLTVV.

This chain joins TRBV20-1 and TRBJ1-2; D is unclear. The CDR3 runs 11 residues. The V gene lost 6 bases and the J gene lost 5 bases, with 10 bases spanning the gap. Germline CDR1 is DFQATT and CDR2 is SNEGSKA (reference sequence). CDR3 DNA: TGCAGTGCCCAGGCCCCTTATGGCTACACCTTC. Protein: CSAQAPYGYTF.

This chain uses TRBV27 with TRBJ2-1; 10 positions agree with TRBD1. The CDR3 contains 18 residues. V lost 2 bases to trimming and J lost 0 bases; unmatched junction nucleotides: 7. The germline V gene has CDR1 MNHEY and CDR2 SMNVEV (reference sequence). The CDR3 nucleotides are TGTGCCAGCAGTTTAAGGGGGACAGGGGTCCCCTCCTACAATGAGCAGTTCTTC. Translating gives CASSLRGTGVPSYNEQFF.

V gene TRBV6-4 combines with J gene TRBJ1-3; tentatively, D is TRBD1 (6 bases). The CDR3 has 18 amino acids. The V gene lost 8 bases and the J gene lost 0 bases, with 23 bases spanning the gap. Germline lookup yields CDR1 MRHNA and CDR2 SNTAGT. CDR3 sequence: CASPEEGGPGYSGNTIYF. CDR3 coding DNA: TGTGCCAGCCCCGAGGAGGGGGGCCCAGGGTACTCTGGAAACACCATATATTTT.

In DNA, the CDR3 is TGTGCCACCCAAGGAGGGGGCGAGCAGTACTTC. Its protein product is CATQGGGEQYF. This rearrangement joins TRBV10-3 to TRBJ2-7; possibly TRBD1 or TRBD2 for D (6 bases each). Germline CDR1 is ENHRY and CDR2 is SYGVKD. V was cut by 10 bases and J by 6 bases, with 13 bases left in between. This CDR3 contains 11 residues.

This clone was observed once. The chain uses TRBV5-1 and TRBJ2-2; TRBD2 matches at 8 bases. Trimming at V came to 6 bases and at J to 6 bases, leaving 13 bases not matched to a gene. The CDR3 has 16 amino acids. Germline CDR1 and CDR2: SGHRS and YFSETQ. The DNA of the CDR3 is TGCGCCAGCACCCTCTTATGGGCGGGGGGACCCGGGGAGCTGTTTTTT. Amino acid sequence: CASTLLWAGGPGELFF.

The V call is TRBV28, the J call TRBJ2-3; 14 nucleotides line up with TRBD2. The length of the CDR3 is 21 residues. The V gene end was trimmed by 3 bases and the J gene end by 3 bases; junction bases not matched to a gene: 17. Germline V lookup: CDR1 MDHEN, CDR2 SYDVKM. The CDR3 is CASSFLYGLAGGNFRTDTQYF. CDR3 bases: TGTGCCAGCAGTTTCCTTTACGGACTAGCGGGAGGTAATTTTCGAACAGATACGCAGTATTTT. The full variable domain, rest sourced from reference TRBV28 and TRBJ2-3, is DVKVTQSSRYLVKRTGEKVFLECVQDMDHENMFWYRQDPGLGLRLIYFSYDVKMKEKGDIPEGYSVSREKKERFSLILESASTNQTSMYLCASSFLYGLAGGNFRTDTQYFGPGTRLTVL.

The V call is TRBV4-3, the J call TRBJ2-4; D assignment may be TRBD1 or TRBD2 (6 bases each). The ends were cut back, 0 bases at V and 1 base at J, with 10 bases in the middle. The CDR3 is made up of 16 amino acids. Germline V CDR1 and CDR2: LGHNA, YSLEER. DNA for the CDR3: TGCGCCAGCAGCCAAGAGGGGGGCGGCGCCAAAAACATTCAGTACTTC. Protein: CASSQEGGGAKNIQYF.

The chain is built from TRBV28 and TRBJ2-3; TRBD2 agrees at 10 bases. The CDR3 runs 17 residues. With 7 bases clipped from V and 2 bases from J, the junction kept 12 bases outside the gene matches. The germline gives CDR1 MDHEN, CDR2 SYDVKM. The CDR3 here is CASTKVGLAAFTDTQYF. The CDR3 DNA follows: TGTGCCAGCACAAAAGTCGGACTAGCGGCCTTCACAGATACGCAGTATTTT.

The rearrangement uses TRBV9 and TRBJ2-1; D uncertain. Germline V gene data show CDR1 as SGDLS and CDR2 as YYNGEE. This CDR3 spans 14 amino acids. Trimming shortened V by 5 bases and J by 5 bases, and 14 bases separated the two germline ends. The CDR3 nucleotides read TGTGCCAGCAGTGACGACCGAATGAACAATGAGCAGTTCTTC. Its translation is CASSDDRMNNEQFF.

The gene calls are TRBV7-2 and TRBJ1-1; 7 nucleotides match TRBD1. The CDR3 contains 15 residues. Germline V lookup: CDR1 SGHTA, CDR2 FQGNSA. V lost 5 bases to trimming and J lost 11 bases; unmatched junction nucleotides: 17. The CDR3 reads CASSPPGTAPIRAFF. The CDR3 nucleotides read TGTGCCAGCAGCCCCCCCGGGACAGCCCCTATTAGGGCTTTCTTT.

The chain carries TRBV28 and TRBJ2-7; the D call may be TRBD1 or TRBD2 (5 bases each). The CDR3 is 15 residues long. CDR1 is MDHEN, CDR2 SYDVKM, per germline. The V end lost 5 bases, the J end lost 3 bases, and 17 bases lay between the germline ends. The CDR3 sequence is CASSILRGDDYEQYF. Written as DNA, the CDR3 is TGTGCCAGCAGTATACTTAGAGGGGACGACTACGAGCAGTACTTC.

This chain uses TRBV4-2 with TRBJ2-7; TRBD2 aligns across 10 bases. Per germline, CDR1 LGHNA and CDR2 YNFKEQ. The CDR3 consists of 16 residues. Trimming took 5 bases from V and 2 from J; bases not matched to a gene: 9. CDR3 nucleotides: TGTGCCAGCAGCGATTATACTAGCGGGGTAACCTACGAGCAGTACTTC. Its translation: CASSDYTSGVTYEQYF.

V and J are TRBV19 and TRBJ2-1, with 8 nucleotides matching TRBD2. Trimming took 6 bases from V and 2 from J; bases not matched to a gene: 6. Germline assignment: CDR1 LNHDA and CDR2 SQIVND (reference sequence). There are 15 residues in the CDR3. The CDR3 nucleotides are TGTGCCAGTAGAGACGGACTAGCCACCTACAATGAGCAGTTCTTC. Residues: CASRDGLATYNEQFF.

The chain is built from TRBV11-3 and TRBJ2-2; D not resolved. V gave up 5 bases and J gave up 6 bases, with 10 bases separating them. The CDR3 covers 13 residues. The germline gives CDR1 SGHNT, CDR2 YENEEA. CDR3 protein: CASSPFGSGELFF. The DNA of the CDR3 is TGTGCCAGCAGCCCCTTCGGGTCCGGGGAGCTGTTTTTT.

The genes are TRBV5-6 and TRBJ2-1; D is uncertain. The CDR3 contains 11 residues. Trimming removed 0 bases from V and 10 bases from J, with 5 bases in between. Germline CDR1 and CDR2: SGHDT and YYEEEE. The CDR3: CASSLAFEQFF. The CDR3 DNA follows: TGTGCCAGCAGCTTGGCGTTCGAGCAGTTCTTC.

The V call is TRBV7-2, the J call TRBJ1-1; no clear D. This CDR3 is 13 amino acids long. Germline values: CDR1 SGHTA, CDR2 FQGNSA. V lost 5 bases and J lost 5, with 12 bases in between. The CDR3 nucleotides are TGTGCCAGCAGCCCGCCAATTCGGACTGAAGCTTTCTTT. Protein product: CASSPPIRTEAFF.

This sequence joins TRBV28 and TRBJ1-5; TRBD1 aligns across 10 bases. The CDR3 is 18 residues long. In germline, CDR1 is MDHEN, CDR2 SYDVKM. V lost 9 bases and J lost 0; bases outside the gene matches: 14. The CDR3 spells CASGPRTGGLYSNQPQHF. In DNA form, the CDR3 reads TGTGCCAGTGGCCCTAGGACAGGGGGTCTATATAGCAATCAGCCCCAGCATTTT.

CDR3 sequence (DNA): TGTGCCAGCAGCTTGAGGTACAGGGACAACTATGGCTACACCTTC. Translating it yields CASSLRYRDNYGYTF. J is TRBJ1-2 and V is TRBV5-5; possibly TRBD1 for D (6 bases). The CDR3 is made up of 15 amino acids. V lost 1 base, J lost 2 bases, and 12 bases lay in between. Looked up from germline, CDR1 is SGHKS and CDR2 is YYEKEE (reference sequence).

The genes are TRBV28 and TRBJ2-7; TRBD2 matches 9 bases. Trimming at V came to 6 bases and at J to 3 bases, leaving 24 bases not matched to a gene. The CDR3 spans 20 residues. Germline V gene sequence: CDR1 MDHEN, CDR2 SYDVKM. Written as DNA, the CDR3 is TGTGCCAGCAGCTCTATAGCGGGAGAAGTACAGAAGGGGGTATACTACGAGCAGTACTTC. This sequence encodes CASSSIAGEVQKGVYYEQYF.

V gene TRBV30 combines with J gene TRBJ2-1; no firm D call. Germline CDR1 and CDR2: GTSNPN and SVGIG (reference sequence). The CDR3 runs 15 residues. Trimming stripped 3 bases from V and 0 bases from J, with 12 bases between. The CDR3 loop is CAWRAWRRSYNEQFF. CDR3 nucleotides: TGTGCCTGGAGGGCCTGGCGCCGCTCCTACAATGAGCAGTTCTTC.

The chain carries TRBV11-3 and TRBJ2-3; D is perhaps TRBD2 (6 bases). The CDR3 is 15 residues long. Germline CDR1 is SGHNT and CDR2 is YENEEA. Trimming took 2 bases from V and 1 from J, leaving 10 bases between them. The CDR3 DNA reads as TGTGCCAGCAGCTTACTGATAGCGGGCACAGATACGCAGTATTTT. This codes for CASSLLIAGTDTQYF.

The chain is built from TRBV9 and TRBJ2-3; 9 nucleotides line up with TRBD2. Looked up from germline, CDR1 is SGDLS and CDR2 is YYNGEE. The CDR3 sequence is 18 residues long. V dropped 3 bases and J dropped 2; count of bases not matched to a gene: 13. The DNA of the CDR3 is TGTGCCAGCAGCGCGGGGAGGGCTAGCGGGGTTGACACAGATACGCAGTATTTT. Its protein product is CASSAGRASGVDTDTQYF. The full variable domain, rest sourced from reference TRBV9 and TRBJ2-3, is DSGVTQTPKHLITATGQRVTLRCSPRSGDLSVYWYQQSLDQGLQFLIQYYNGEERAKGNILERFSAQQFPDLHSELNLSSLELGDSALYFCASSAGRASGVDTDTQYFGPGTRLTVL.

The chain carries TRBV29-1 and TRBJ2-6; 7 nucleotides line up with TRBD1. Per the germline V gene, CDR1 is SQVTM and CDR2 is ANQGSEA. Losses at the gene ends were 5 bases for V and 4 bases for J; bases not matched to a gene: 2. This CDR3 is 13 amino acids long. In DNA form, the CDR3 reads TGCAGCGTTACAGGGGCCGGGGCCAACGTCCTGACTTTC. Its translation is CSVTGAGANVLTF. The full variable domain, completed using reference TRBV29-1 and TRBJ2-6, is SAVISQKPSRDICQRGTSLTIQCQVDSQVTMMFWYRQQPGQSLTLIATANQGSEATYESGFVIDKFPISRPNLTFSTLTVSNMSPEDSSIYLCSVTGAGANVLTFGAGSRLTVL.

The chain links TRBV28 to TRBJ2-3; 9 bases agree with TRBD1. J was trimmed by 2 bases and V by 7 bases; bases with no gene match: 10. The CDR3 covers 16 residues. Germline loops: CDR1 MDHEN, CDR2 SYDVKM. CDR3 nucleotide sequence: TGTGCCAGCACCAAGCGGGACAGGGACCTCACAGATACGCAGTATTTT. Amino acids: CASTKRDRDLTDTQYF.

The V and J genes are TRBV5-4 and TRBJ1-6, with no clear D. The CDR3 extends over 17 amino acids. V lost 3 bases and J 0 bases, leaving 13 bases between the germline ends. Germline V gene lookup returns CDR1 SGHNT and CDR2 YYREEE (reference sequence). CDR3 amino acids: CASSSNTVGSYNSPLHF. The CDR3 DNA sequence: TGTGCCAGCAGCTCAAATACAGTCGGCTCCTATAATTCACCCCTCCACTTT.